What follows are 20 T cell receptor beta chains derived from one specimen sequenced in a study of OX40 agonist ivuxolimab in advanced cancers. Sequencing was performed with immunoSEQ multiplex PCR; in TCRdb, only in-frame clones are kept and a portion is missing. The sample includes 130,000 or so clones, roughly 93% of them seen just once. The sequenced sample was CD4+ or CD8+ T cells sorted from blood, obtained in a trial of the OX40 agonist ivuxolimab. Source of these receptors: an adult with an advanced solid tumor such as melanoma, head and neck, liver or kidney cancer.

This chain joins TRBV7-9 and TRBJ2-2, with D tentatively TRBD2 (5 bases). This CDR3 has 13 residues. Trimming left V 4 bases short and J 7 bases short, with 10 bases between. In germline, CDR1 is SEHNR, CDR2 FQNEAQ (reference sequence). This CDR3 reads CASSSGGRGELFF. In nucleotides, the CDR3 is TGTGCCAGCAGCTCAGGCGGGCGCGGGGAGCTGTTTTTT. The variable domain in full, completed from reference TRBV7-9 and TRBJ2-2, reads DTGVSQNPRHKITKRGQNVTFRCDPISEHNRLYWYRQTLGQGPEFLTYFQNEAQLEKSRLLSDRFSAERPKGSFSTLEIQRTEQGDSAMYLCASSSGGRGELFFGEGSRLTVL.

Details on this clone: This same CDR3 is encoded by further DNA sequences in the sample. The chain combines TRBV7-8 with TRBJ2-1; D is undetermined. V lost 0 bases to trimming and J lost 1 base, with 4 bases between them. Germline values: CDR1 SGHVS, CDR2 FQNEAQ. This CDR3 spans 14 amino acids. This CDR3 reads CASSLAGSYNEQFF. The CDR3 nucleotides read TGTGCCAGCAGCTTAGCGGGATCCTACAATGAGCAGTTCTTC.

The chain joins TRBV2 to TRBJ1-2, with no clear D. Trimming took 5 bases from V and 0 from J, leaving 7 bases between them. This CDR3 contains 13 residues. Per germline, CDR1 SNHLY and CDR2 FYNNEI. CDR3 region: CASSPGANYGYTF. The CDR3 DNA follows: TGTGCCAGCAGTCCCGGGGCTAACTATGGCTACACCTTC. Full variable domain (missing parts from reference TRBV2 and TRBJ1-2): EPEVTQTPSHQVTQMGQEVILRCVPISNHLYFYWYRQILGQKVEFLVSFYNNEISEKSEIFDDQFSVERPDGSNFTLKIRSTKLEDSAMYFCASSPGANYGYTFGSGTRLTVV.

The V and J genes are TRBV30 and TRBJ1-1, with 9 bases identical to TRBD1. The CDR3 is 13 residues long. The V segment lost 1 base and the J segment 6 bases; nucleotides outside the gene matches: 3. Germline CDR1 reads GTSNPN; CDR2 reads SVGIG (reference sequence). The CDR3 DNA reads TGTGCCTGGAGTGCAGGACAGGGGTCTGAAGCTTTCTTT. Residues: CAWSAGQGSEAFF.

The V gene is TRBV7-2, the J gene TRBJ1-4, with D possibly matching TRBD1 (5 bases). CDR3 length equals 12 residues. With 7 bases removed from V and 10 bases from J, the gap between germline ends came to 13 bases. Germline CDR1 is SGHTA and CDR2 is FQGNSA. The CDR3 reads CASTDSRGKLFF. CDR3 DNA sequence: TGTGCCAGCACTGATAGTAGGGGAAAACTGTTTTTT.

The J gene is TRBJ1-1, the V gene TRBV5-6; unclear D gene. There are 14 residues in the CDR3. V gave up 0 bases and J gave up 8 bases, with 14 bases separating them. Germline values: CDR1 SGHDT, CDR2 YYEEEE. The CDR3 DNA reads TGTGCCAGCAGCTTGGTGGGGAGCGGGAGGGAAGCTTTCTTT. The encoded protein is CASSLVGSGREAFF.

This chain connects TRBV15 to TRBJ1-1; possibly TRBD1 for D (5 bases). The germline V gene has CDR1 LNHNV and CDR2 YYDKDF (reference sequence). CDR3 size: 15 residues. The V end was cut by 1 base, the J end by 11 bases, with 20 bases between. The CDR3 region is CATSRVITSGLRAFF. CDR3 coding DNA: TGTGCCACCAGCAGAGTGATTACGTCGGGGCTGAGGGCTTTCTTT.

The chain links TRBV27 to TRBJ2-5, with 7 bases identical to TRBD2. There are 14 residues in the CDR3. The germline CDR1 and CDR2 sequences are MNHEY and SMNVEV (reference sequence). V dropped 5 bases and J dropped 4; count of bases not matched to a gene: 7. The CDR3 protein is CASSPSRTRETQYF. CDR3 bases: TGTGCCAGCAGTCCTTCGAGGACTAGAGAGACCCAGTACTTC.

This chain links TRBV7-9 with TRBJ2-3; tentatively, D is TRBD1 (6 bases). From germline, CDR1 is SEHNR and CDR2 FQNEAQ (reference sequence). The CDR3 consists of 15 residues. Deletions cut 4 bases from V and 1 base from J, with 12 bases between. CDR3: CASSYQTGGTDTQYF. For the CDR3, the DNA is TGTGCCAGCAGCTACCAGACAGGCGGCACAGATACGCAGTATTTT.

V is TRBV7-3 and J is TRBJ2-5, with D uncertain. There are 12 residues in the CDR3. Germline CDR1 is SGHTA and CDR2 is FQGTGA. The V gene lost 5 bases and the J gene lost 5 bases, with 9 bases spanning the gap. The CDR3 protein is CASSAGSETQYF. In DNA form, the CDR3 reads TGTGCCAGCAGCGCTGGTTCGGAGACCCAGTACTTC.

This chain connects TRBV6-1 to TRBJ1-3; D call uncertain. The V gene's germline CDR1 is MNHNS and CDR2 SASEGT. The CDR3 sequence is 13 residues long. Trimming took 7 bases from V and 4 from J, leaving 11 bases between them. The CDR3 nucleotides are TGTGCCAGCAACGGGAACAGCGGAAACACCATATATTTT. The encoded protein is CASNGNSGNTIYF.

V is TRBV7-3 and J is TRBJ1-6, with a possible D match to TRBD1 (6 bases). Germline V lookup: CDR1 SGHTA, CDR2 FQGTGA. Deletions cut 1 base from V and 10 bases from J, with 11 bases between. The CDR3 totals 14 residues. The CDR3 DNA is TGTGCCAGCAGCTTAAACTCGCAGGGGTCACCCCTCCACTTT. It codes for CASSLNSQGSPLHF.

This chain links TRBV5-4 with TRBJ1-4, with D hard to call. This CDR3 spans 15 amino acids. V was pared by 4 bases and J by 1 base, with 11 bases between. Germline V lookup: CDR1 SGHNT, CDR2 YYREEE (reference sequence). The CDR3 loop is CASSPSGQTNEKLFF. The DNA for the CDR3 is TGTGCCAGCAGCCCATCGGGCCAAACTAATGAAAAACTGTTTTTT.

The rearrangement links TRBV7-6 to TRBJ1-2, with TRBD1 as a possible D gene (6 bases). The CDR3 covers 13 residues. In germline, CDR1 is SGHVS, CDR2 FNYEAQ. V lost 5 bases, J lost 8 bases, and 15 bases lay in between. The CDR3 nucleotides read TGTGCCAGCAGCCAGGGGCAGGGTACCGGCTACACCTTC. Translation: CASSQGQGTGYTF.

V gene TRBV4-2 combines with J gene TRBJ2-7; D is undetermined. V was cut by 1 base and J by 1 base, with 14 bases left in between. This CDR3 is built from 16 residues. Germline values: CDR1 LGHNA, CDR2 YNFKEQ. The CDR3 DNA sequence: TGTGCCAGCAGCCAAGGTTTGGCCTTCCAATCCTACGAGCAGTACTTC. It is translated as CASSQGLAFQSYEQYF.

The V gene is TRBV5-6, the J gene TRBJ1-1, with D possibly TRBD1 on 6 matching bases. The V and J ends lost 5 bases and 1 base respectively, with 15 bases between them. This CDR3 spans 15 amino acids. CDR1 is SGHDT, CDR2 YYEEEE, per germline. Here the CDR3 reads CASRSIGRGNTEAFF. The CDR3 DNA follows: TGTGCCAGCAGATCGATCGGCAGGGGGAACACTGAAGCTTTCTTT.

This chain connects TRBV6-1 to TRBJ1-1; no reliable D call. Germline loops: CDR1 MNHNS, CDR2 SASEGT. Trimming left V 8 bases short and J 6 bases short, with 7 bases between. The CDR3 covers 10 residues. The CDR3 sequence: CASLTAEAFF. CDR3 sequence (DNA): TGTGCCAGCTTAACTGCTGAAGCTTTCTTT.

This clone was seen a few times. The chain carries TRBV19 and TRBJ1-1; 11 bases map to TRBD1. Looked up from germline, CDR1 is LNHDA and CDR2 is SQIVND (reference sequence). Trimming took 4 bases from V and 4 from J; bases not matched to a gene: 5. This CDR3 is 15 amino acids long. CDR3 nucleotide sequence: TGTGCCAGTAGTACACCGGGACAGGGGGGCACTGAAGCTTTCTTT. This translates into CASSTPGQGGTEAFF.

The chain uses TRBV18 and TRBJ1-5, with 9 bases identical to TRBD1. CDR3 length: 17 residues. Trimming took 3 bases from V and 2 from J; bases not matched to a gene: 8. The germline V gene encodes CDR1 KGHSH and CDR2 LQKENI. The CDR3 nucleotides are TGTGCCAGCTCACCCCAACACAGGGGGCTTGGCAATCAGCCCCAGCATTTT. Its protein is CASSPQHRGLGNQPQHF. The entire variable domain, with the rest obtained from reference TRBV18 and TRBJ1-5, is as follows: NAGVMQNPRHLVRRRGQEARLRCSPMKGHSHVYWYRQLPEEGLKFMVYLQKENIIDESGMPKERFSAEFPKEGPSILRIQQVVRGDSAAYFCASSPQHRGLGNQPQHFGDGTRLSIL.

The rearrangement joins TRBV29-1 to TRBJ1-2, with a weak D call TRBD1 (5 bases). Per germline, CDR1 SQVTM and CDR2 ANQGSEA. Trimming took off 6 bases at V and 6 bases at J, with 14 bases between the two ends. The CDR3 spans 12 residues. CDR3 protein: CSVGAQGDGYTF. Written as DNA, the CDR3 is TGCAGCGTCGGGGCCCAGGGAGATGGCTACACCTTC.